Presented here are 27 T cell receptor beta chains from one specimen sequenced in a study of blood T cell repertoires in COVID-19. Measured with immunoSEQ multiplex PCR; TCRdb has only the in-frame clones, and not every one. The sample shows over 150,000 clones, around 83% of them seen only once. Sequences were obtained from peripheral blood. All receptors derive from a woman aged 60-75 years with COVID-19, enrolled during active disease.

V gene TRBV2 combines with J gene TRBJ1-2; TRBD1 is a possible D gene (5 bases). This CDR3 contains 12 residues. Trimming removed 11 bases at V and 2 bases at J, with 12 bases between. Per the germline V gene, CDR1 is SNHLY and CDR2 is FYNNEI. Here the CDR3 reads CAGGESNYGYTF. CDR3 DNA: TGTGCCGGGGGGGAGTCCAACTATGGCTACACCTTC. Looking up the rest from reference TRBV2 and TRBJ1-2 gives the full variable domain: EPEVTQTPSHQVTQMGQEVILRCVPISNHLYFYWYRQILGQKVEFLVSFYNNEISEKSEIFDDQFSVERPDGSNFTLKIRSTKLEDSAMYFCAGGESNYGYTFGSGTRLTVV.

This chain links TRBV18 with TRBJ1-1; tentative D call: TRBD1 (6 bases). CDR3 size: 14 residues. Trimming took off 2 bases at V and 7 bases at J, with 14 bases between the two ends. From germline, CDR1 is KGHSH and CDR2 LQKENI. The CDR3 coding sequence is TGTGCCAGCTCACCAGTTCAGGGGTGGGGTGAAGCTTTCTTT. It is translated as CASSPVQGWGEAFF. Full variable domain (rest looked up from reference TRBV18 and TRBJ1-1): NAGVMQNPRHLVRRRGQEARLRCSPMKGHSHVYWYRQLPEEGLKFMVYLQKENIIDESGMPKERFSAEFPKEGPSILRIQQVVRGDSAAYFCASSPVQGWGEAFFGQGTRLTVV.

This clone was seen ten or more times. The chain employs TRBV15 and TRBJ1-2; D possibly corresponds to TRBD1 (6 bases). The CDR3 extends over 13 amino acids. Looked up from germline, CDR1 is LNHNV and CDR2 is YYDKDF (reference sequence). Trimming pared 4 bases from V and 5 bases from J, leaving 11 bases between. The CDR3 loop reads CATSTGAGYGYTF. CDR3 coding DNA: TGTGCCACCAGCACAGGGGCGGGTTATGGCTACACCTTC.

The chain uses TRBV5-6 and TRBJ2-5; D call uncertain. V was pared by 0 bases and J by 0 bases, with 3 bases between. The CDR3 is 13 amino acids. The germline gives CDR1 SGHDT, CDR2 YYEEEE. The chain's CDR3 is CASSLAYQETQYF. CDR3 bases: TGTGCCAGCAGCTTGGCATACCAAGAGACCCAGTACTTC. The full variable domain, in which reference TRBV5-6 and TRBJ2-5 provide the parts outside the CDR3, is DAGVTQSPTHLIKTRGQQVTLRCSPKSGHDTVSWYQQALGQGPQFIFQYYEEEERQRGNFPDRFSGHQFPNYSSELNVNALLLGDSALYLCASSLAYQETQYFGPGTRLLVL.

The CDR3 sequence: CASSSEGYQPQHF. CDR3 DNA sequence: TGTGCCAGCAGTTCTGAGGGATATCAGCCCCAGCATTTT. The rearrangement uses TRBV6-6 and TRBJ1-5; D not certain. The CDR3 spans 13 residues. The V end was cut by 4 bases, the J end by 5 bases, with 9 bases between. CDR1 is MNHNY, CDR2 SVGAGI, per germline (reference sequence).

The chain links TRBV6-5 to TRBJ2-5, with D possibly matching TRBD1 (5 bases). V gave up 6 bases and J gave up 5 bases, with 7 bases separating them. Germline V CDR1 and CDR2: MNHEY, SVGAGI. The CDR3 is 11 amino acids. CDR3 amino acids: CASSSGETQYF. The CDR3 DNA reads TGTGCCAGCAGCTCAGGGGAGACCCAGTACTTC.

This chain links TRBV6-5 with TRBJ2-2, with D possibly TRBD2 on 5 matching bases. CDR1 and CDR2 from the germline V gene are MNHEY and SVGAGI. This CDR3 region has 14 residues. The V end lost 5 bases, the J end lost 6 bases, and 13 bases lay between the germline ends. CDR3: CASSPMTGSGELFF. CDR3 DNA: TGTGCCAGCAGTCCAATGACGGGATCCGGGGAGCTGTTTTTT.

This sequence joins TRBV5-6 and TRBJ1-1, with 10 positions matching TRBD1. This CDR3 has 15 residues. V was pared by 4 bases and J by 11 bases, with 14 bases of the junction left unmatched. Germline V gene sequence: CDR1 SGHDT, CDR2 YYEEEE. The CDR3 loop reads CASSLEGQGIGLAFF. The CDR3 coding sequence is TGTGCCAGCAGCCTGGAGGGACAGGGGATAGGGTTGGCTTTCTTT.

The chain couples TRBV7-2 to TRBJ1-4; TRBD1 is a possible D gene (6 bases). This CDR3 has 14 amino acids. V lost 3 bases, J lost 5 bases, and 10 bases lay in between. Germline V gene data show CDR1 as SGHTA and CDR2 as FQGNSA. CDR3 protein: CASSFGGRNEKLFF. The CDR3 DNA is TGTGCCAGCAGCTTTGGGGGCCGCAATGAAAAACTGTTTTTT.

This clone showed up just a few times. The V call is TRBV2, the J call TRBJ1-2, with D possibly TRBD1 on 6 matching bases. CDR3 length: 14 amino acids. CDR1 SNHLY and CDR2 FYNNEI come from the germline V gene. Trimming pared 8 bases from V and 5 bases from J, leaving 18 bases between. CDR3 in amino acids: CASRRDTLGYGYTF. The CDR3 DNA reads TGTGCCAGCCGCCGGGACACTTTGGGATATGGCTACACCTTC.

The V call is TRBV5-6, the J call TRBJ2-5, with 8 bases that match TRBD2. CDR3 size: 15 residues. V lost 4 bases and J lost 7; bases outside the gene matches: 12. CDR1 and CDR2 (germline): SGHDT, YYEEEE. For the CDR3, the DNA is TGTGCCAGCAGCCGAGCGGGAGCAATACGGGGGACCCAGTACTTC. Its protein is CASSRAGAIRGTQYF.

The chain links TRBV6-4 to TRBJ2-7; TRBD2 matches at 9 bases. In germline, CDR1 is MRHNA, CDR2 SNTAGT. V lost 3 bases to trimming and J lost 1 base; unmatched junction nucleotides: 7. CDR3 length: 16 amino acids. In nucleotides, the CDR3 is TGTGCCAGCAGTGATTTAAAGCGGGGGGAATCCTACGAGCAGTACGTC. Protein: CASSDLKRGESYEQYV.

This chain's CDR3 is CASSPQTGDTEAFF. The CDR3 DNA is TGTGCCAGCTCACCTCAGACAGGGGACACTGAAGCTTTCTTT. This sequence joins TRBV18 and TRBJ1-1, with 8 bases identical to TRBD1. V shed 3 bases, J shed 3 bases, and the junction held 3 bases outside the gene matches. The V gene's germline CDR1 is KGHSH and CDR2 LQKENI. The CDR3 consists of 14 residues.

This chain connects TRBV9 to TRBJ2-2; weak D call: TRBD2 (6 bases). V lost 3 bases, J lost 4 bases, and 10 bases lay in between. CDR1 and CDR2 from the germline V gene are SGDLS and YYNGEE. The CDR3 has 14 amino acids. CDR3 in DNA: TGTGCCAGCAGCGCAATAGCGGCCACCGGGGAGCTGTTTTTT. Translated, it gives CASSAIAATGELFF.

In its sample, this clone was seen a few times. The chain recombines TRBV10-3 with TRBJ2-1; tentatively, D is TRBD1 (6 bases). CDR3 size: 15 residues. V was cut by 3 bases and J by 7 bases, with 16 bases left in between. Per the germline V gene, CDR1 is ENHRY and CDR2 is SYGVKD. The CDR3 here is CAISDGGRGANEQFF. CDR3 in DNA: TGTGCCATCAGTGACGGAGGCAGGGGTGCTAATGAGCAGTTCTTC.

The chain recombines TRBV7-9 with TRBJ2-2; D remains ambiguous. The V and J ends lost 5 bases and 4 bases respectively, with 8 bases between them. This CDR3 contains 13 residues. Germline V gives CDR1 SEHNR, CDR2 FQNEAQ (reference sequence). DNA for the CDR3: TGTGCCAGCAGCCTGACTCCCACCGGGGAGCTGTTTTTT. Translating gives CASSLTPTGELFF.

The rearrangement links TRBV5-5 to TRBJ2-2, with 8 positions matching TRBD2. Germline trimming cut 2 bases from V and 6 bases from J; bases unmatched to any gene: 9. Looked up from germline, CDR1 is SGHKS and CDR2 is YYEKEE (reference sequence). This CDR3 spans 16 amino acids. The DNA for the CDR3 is TGTGCCAGCAGCTTAGGTGGACTAGCCTTGCCCGGGGAGCTGTTTTTT. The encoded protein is CASSLGGLALPGELFF.

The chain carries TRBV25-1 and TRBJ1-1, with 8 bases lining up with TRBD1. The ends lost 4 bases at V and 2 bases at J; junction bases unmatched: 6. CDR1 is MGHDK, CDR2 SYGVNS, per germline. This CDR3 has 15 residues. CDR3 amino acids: CASSALTGVNTEAFF. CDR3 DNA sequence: TGTGCCAGCAGTGCCTTGACAGGGGTTAACACTGAAGCTTTCTTT.

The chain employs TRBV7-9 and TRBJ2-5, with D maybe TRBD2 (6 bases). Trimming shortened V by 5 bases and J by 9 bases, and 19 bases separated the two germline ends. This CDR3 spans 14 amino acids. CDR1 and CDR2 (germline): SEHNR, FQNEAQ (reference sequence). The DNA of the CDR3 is TGTGCCAGCAGCCCGGCCGGGACTTTGAGGGCCCAGTACTTC. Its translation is CASSPAGTLRAQYF. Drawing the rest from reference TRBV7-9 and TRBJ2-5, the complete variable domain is DTGVSQNPRHKITKRGQNVTFRCDPISEHNRLYWYRQTLGQGPEFLTYFQNEAQLEKSRLLSDRFSAERPKGSFSTLEIQRTEQGDSAMYLCASSPAGTLRAQYFGPGTRLLVL.

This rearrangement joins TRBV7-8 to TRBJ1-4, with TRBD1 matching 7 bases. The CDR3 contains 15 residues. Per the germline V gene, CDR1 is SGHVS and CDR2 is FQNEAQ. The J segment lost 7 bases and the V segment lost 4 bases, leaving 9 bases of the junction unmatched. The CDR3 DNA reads TGTGCCAGCAGCTCAGGGCAGGGGGAGCTTGAAAAACTGTTTTTT. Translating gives CASSSGQGELEKLFF.

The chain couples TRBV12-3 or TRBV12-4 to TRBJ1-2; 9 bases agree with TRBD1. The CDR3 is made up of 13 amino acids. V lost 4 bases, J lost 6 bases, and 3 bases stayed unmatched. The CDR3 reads CASSSNRGHGYTF. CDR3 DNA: TGTGCCAGCAGTTCGAACAGGGGGCATGGCTACACCTTC.

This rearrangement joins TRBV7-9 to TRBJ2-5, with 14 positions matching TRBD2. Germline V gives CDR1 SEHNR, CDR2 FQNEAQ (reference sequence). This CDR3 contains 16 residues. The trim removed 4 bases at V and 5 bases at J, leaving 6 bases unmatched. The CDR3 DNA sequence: TGTGCCAGCAGCTCGCCGGGACTAGCGGGAGTGGAGACCCAGTACTTC. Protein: CASSSPGLAGVETQYF.

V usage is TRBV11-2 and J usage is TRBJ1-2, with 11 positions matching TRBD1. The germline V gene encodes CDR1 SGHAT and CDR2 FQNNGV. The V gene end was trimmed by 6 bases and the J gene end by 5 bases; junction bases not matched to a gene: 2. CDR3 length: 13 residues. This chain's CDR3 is CASRDRGLYGYTF. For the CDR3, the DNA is TGTGCCAGCAGGGACAGGGGGCTTTATGGCTACACCTTC.

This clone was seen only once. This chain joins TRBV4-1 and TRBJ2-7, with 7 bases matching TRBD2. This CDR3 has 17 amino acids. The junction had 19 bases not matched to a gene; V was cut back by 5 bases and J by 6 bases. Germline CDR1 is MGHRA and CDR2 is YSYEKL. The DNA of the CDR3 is TGCGCCAGCAGCGCGGTCGATCTGGGACTAACCCTGCGCGAGCAGTACTTC. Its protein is CASSAVDLGLTLREQYF.

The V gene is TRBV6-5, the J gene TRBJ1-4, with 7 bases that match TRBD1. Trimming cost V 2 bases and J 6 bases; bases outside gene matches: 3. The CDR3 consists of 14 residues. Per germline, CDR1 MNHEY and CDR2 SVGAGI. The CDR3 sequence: CASSYDRADEKLFF. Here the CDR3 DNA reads TGTGCCAGCAGTTACGACAGGGCAGATGAAAAACTGTTTTTT.

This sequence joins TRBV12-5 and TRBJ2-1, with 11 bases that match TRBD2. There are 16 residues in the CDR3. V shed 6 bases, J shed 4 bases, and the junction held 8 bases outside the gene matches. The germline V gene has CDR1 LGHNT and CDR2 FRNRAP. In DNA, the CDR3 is TGTGCTAGTGGATATACCGGGACTAGCGGTTACAATGAGCAGTTCTTC. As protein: CASGYTGTSGYNEQFF.

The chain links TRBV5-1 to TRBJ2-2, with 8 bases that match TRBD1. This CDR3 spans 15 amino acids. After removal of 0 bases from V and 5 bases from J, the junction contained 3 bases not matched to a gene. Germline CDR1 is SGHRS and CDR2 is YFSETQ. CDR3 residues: CASSLEGQVTGELFF. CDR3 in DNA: TGCGCCAGCAGCTTGGAGGGACAGGTGACCGGGGAGCTGTTTTTT.